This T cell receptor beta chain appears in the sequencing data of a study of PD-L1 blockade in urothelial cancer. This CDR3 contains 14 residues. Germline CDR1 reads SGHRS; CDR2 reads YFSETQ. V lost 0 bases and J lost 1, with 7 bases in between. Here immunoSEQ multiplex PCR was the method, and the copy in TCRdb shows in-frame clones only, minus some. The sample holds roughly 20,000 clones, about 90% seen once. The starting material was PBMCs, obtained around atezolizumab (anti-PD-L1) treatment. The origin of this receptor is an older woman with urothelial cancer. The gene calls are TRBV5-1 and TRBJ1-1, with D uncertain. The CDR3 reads CASSLVVRNTEAFF. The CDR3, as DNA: TGCGCCAGCAGCTTGGTGGTGCGGAACACTGAAGCTTTCTTT.